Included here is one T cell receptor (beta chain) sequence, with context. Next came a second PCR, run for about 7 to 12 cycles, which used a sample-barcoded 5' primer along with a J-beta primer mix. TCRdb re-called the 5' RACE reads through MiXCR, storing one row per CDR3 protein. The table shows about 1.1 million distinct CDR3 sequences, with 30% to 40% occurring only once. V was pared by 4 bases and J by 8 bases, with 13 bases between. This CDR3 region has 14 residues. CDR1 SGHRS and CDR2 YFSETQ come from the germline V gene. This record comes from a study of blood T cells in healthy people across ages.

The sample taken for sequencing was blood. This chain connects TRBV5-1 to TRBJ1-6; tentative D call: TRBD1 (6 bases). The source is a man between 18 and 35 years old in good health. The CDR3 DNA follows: TGCGCCAGCAGCCTGGGGGCAAGAGATTCACCCCTCCACTTT. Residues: CASSLGARDSPLHF.